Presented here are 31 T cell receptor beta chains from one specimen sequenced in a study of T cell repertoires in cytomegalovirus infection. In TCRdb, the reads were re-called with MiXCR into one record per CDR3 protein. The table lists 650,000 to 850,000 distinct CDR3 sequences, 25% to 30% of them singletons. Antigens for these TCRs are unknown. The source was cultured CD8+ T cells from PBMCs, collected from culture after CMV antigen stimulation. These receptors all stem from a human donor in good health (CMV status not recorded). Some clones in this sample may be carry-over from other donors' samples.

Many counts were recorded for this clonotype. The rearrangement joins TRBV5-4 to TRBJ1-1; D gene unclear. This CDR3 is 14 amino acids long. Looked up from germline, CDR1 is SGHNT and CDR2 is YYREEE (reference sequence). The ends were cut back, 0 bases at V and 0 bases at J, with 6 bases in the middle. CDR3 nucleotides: TGTGCCAGCAGCTTGGACGGATTGAACACTGAAGCTTTCTTT. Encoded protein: CASSLDGLNTEAFF.

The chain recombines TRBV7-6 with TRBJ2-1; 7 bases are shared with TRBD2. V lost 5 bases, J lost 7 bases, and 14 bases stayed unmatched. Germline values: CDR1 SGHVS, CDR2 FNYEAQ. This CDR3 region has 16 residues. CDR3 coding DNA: TGTGCCAGCAGCCCTTATAGTCTCGGGGAGGGGAATGAGCAGTTCTTC. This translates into CASSPYSLGEGNEQFF.

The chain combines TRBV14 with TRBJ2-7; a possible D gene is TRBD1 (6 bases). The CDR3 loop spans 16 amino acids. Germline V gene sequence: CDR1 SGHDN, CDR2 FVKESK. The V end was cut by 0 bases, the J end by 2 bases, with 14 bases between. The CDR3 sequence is CASSQDQGDRPYEQYV. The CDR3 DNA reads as TGTGCCAGCAGCCAAGATCAGGGCGACAGGCCCTACGAGCAGTACGTC.

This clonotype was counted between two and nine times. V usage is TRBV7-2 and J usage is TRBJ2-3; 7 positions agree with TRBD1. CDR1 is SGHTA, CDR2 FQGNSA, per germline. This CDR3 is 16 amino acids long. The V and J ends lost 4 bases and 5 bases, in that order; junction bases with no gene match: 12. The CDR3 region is CASSSGQAVSKDTQYF. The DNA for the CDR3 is TGTGCCAGCAGCTCCGGACAGGCGGTTTCGAAAGATACGCAGTATTTT.

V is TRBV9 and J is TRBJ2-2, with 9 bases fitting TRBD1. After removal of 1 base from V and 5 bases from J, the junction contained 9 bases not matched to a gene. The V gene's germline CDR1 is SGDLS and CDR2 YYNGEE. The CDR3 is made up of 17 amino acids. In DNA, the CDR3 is TGTGCCAGCAGCGTAAGACGGGACAGGGTCAATACCGGGGAGCTGTTTTTT. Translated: CASSVRRDRVNTGELFF.

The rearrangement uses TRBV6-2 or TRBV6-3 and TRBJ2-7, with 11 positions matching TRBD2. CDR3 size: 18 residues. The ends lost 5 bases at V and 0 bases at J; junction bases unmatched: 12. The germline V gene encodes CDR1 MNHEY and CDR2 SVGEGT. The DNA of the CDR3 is TGTGCCAGCAGTCTTCTAGCGGGGGGTACCCAACTCTCCTACGAGCAGTACTTC. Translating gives CASSLLAGGTQLSYEQYF.

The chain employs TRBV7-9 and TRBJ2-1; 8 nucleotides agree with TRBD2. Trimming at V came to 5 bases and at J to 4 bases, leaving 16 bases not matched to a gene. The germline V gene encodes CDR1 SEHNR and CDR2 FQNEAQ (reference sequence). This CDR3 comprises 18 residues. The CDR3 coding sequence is TGTGCCAGCAGCCATCCCGCGGCGGGGGGCTTCGGGTACAATGAGCAGTTCTTC. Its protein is CASSHPAAGGFGYNEQFF.

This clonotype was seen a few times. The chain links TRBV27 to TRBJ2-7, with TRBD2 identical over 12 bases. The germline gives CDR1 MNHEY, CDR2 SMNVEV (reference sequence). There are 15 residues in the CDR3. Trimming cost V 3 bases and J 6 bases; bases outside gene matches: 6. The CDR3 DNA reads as TGTGCCAGCAGTTTGGCTAGCGGGGGGGGGTCCGAGCAGTACTTC. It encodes CASSLASGGGSEQYF.

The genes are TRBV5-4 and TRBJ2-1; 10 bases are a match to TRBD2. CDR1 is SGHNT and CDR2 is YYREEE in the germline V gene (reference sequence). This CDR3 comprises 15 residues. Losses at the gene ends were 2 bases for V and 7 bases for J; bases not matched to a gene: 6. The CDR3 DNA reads TGTGCCAGCAGCTTCCAGCGGGGGGGCTGGAATGAGCAGTTCTTC. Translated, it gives CASSFQRGGWNEQFF. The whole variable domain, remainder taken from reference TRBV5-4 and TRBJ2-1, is ETGVTQSPTHLIKTRGQQVTLRCSSQSGHNTVSWYQQALGQGPQFIFQYYREEENGRGNFPPRFSGLQFPNYSSELNVNALELDDSALYLCASSFQRGGWNEQFFGPGTRLTVL.

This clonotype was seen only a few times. The CDR3 DNA reads as TGTGCCAGCAGCTCCGCGGACAGGGGACGGAATTCACCCCTCCACTTT. This sequence encodes CASSSADRGRNSPLHF. This chain links TRBV11-1 with TRBJ1-6; TRBD1 aligns across 9 bases. V lost 4 bases and J lost 7; bases outside the gene matches: 8. CDR3 length: 16 amino acids. Germline CDR1 SGHAT, CDR2 FQDESV (reference sequence).

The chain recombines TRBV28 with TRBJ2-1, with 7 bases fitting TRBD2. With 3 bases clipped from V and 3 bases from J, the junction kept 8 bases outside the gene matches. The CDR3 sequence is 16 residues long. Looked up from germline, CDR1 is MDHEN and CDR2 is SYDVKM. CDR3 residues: CASSLGGVYFYNEQFF. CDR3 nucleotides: TGTGCCAGCAGTTTGGGGGGGGTTTATTTCTACAATGAGCAGTTCTTC.

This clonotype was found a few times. CDR3 nucleotides: TGTGCCAGCAGGGACCTCGCCGGCCAGGGGTTGAACACTGAAGCTTTCTTT. Its protein product is CASRDLAGQGLNTEAFF. This rearrangement joins TRBV7-6 to TRBJ1-1, with D perhaps matching TRBD1 (6 bases). The CDR3 covers 17 residues. The germline gives CDR1 SGHVS, CDR2 FNYEAQ. Trimming stripped 6 bases from V and 0 bases from J, with 20 bases between.

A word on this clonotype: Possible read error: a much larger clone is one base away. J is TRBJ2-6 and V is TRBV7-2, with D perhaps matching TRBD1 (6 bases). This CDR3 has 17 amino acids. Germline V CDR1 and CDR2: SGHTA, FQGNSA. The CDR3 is CASSLIERTAGAKVLTF. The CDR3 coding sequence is TGTGCCAGCAGCTTAATTGAAAGGACAGCTGGGGCCAAAGTCCTGACTTTC. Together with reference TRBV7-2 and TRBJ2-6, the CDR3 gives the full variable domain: GAGVSQSPSNKVTEKGKDVELRCDPISGHTALYWYRQSLGQGLEFLIYFQGNSAPDKSGLPSDRFSAERTGGSVSTLTIQRTQQEDSAVYLCASSLIERTAGAKVLTFGAGSRLTVL.

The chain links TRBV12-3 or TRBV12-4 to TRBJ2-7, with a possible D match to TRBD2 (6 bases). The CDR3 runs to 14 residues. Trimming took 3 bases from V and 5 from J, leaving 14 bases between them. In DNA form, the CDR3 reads TGTGCCAGCAGTTTGGGGGGTGCCAACAACGAGCAGTACTTC. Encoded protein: CASSLGGANNEQYF.

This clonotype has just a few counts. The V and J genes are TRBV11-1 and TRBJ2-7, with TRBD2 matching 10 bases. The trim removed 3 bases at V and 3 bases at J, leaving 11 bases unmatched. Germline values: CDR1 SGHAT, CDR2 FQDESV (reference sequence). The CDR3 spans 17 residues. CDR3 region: CASSFLTSGDENYEQYF. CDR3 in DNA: TGTGCCAGCAGCTTTTTAACTAGCGGGGACGAAAACTACGAGCAGTACTTC.

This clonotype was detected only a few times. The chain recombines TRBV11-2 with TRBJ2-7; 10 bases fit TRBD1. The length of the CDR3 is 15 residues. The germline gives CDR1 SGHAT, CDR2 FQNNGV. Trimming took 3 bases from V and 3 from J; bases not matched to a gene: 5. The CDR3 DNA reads TGTGCCAGCAGCTTGGACAGGGGGTTTATCTACGAGCAGTACGTC. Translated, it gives CASSLDRGFIYEQYV.

CDR3 loop: CASTKGAYDNEQFF. The CDR3 region has the DNA TGTGCCAGCACCAAGGGGGCATACGACAATGAGCAGTTCTTC. The rearrangement joins TRBV6-8 to TRBJ2-1; 7 bases match TRBD1. The CDR3 has 14 amino acids. From germline, CDR1 is MNHGY and CDR2 SAAAGT. Trimming at V came to 7 bases and at J to 5 bases, leaving 8 bases not matched to a gene.

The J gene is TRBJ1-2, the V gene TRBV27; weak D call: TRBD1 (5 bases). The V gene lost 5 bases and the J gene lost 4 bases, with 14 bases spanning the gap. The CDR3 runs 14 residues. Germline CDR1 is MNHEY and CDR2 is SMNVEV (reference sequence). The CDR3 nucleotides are TGTGCCAGCAGTCCTGGGATTGGGGGCTATGGCTACACCTTC. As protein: CASSPGIGGYGYTF.

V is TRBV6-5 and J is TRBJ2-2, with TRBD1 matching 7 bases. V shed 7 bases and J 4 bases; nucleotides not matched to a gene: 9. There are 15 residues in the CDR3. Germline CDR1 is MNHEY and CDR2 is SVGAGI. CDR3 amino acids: CASTSHRGSTGELFF. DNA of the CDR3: TGTGCCAGCACCTCCCACAGGGGCAGCACCGGGGAGCTGTTTTTT.

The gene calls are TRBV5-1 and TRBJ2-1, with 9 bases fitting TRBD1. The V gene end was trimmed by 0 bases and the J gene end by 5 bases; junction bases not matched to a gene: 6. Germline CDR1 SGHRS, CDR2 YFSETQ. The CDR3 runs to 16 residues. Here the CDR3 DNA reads TGCGCCAGCAGCTTGGAGGGCGACAGGGGGGACAATGAGCAGTTCTTC. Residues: CASSLEGDRGDNEQFF.

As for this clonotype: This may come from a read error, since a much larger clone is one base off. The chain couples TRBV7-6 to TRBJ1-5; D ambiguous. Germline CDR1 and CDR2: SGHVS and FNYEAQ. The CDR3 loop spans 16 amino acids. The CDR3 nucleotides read TGTGCCAACAGCTTAGATCGGTCCGGCCCTGGGCAGCCCCAGCATTTT. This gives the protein CANSLDRSGPGQPQHF.

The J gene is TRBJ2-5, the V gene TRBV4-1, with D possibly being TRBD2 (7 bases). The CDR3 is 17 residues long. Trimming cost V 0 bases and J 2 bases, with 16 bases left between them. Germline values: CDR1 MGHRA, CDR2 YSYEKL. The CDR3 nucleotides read TGCGCCAGCAGCCAAGAGAAGGGGGGGATAGGACAAGAGACCCAGTACTTC. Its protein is CASSQEKGGIGQETQYF.

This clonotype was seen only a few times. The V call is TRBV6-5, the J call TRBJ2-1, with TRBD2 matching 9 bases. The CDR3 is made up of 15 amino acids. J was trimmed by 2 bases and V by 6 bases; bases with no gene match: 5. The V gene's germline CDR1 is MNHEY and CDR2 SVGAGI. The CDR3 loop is CASRPGLAPYNEQFF. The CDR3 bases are TGTGCCAGCAGGCCGGGACTAGCACCCTACAATGAGCAGTTCTTC.

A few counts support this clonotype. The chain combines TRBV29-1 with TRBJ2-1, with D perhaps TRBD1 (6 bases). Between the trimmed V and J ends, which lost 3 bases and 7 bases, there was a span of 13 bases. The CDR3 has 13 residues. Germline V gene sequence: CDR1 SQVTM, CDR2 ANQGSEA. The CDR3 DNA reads TGCAGCGTTGAGTCCCAGGGGATGAATGAGCAGTTCTTC. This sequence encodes CSVESQGMNEQFF.

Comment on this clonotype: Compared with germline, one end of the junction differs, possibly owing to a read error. The CDR3 here is CASTIYPRRVSSYSEQFF. In nucleotides, the CDR3 is TGTGCCAGTACCATATACCCTCGCAGGGTAAGCTCCTACAGTGAGCAGTTCTTC. The chain employs TRBV19 and TRBJ2-1; D is perhaps TRBD1 (5 bases). CDR1 and CDR2 from the germline V gene are LNHDA and SQIVND (reference sequence). The CDR3 totals 18 residues. Combining the CDR3 with reference TRBV19 and TRBJ2-1 gives the whole variable domain DGGITQSPKYLFRKEGQNVTLSCEQNLNHDAMYWYRQDPGQGLRLIYYSQIVNDFQKGDIAEGYSVSREKKESFPLTVTSAQKNPTAFYLCASTIYPRRVSSYSEQFFGPGTRLTVL.

This CDR3 is CASRENTIYF. The CDR3 region has the DNA TGTGCCAGCCGTGAGAACACCATATATTTT. This chain uses TRBV12-3 or TRBV12-4 with TRBJ1-3, with D unclear. The CDR3 consists of 10 residues. V was trimmed by 8 bases and J by 7 bases, leaving 6 bases between them.

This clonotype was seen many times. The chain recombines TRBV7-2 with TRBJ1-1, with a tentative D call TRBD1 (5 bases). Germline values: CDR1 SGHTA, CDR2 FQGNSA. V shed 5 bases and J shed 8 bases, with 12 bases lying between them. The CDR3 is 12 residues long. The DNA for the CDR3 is TGTGCCAGCAGCCCGAGGGGCCTAGAAGCTTTCTTT. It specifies CASSPRGLEAFF.

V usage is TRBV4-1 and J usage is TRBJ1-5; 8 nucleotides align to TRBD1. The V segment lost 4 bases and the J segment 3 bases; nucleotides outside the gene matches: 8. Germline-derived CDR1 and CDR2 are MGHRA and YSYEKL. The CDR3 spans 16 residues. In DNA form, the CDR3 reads TGCGCCAGCAGCCTGGGGGGGACAGGCACCAATCAGCCCCAGCATTTT. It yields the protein CASSLGGTGTNQPQHF.

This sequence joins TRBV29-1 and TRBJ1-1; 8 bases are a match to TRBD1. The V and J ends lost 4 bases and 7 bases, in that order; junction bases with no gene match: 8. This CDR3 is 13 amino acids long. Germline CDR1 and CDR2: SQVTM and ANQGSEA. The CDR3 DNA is TGCAGCGTTGCCATGCCCGACAGGGGTGAAGCTTTCTTT. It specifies CSVAMPDRGEAFF.

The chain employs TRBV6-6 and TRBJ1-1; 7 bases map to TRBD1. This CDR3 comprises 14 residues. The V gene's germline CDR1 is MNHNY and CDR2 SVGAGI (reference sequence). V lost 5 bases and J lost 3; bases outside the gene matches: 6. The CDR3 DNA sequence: TGTGCCAGCAGTGCCGCGGACAGGTACACTGAAGCTTTCTTT. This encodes CASSAADRYTEAFF.

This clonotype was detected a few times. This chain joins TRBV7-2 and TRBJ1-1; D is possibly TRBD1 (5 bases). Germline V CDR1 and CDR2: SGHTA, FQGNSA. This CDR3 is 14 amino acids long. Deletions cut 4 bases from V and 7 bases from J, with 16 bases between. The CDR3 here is CASSSETGPYEAFF. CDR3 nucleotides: TGTGCCAGCAGCTCCGAAACGGGACCCTATGAAGCTTTCTTT.